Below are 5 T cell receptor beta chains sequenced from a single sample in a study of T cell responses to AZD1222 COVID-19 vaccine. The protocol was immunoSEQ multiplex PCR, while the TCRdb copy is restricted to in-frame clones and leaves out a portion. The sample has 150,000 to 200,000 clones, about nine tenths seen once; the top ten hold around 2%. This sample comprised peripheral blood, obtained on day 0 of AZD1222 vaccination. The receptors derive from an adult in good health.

CDR3 amino acids: CASSDGGTGNQPQHF. The DNA of the CDR3 is TGTGCCAGCAGTGACGGGGGTACTGGAAATCAGCCCCAGCATTTT. The chain links TRBV6-2 or TRBV6-3 to TRBJ1-5, with D maybe TRBD1 (5 bases). The length of the CDR3 is 15 residues. Trimming pared 5 bases from V and 4 bases from J, leaving 15 bases between. CDR1 and CDR2 (germline): MNHEY, SVGEGT.

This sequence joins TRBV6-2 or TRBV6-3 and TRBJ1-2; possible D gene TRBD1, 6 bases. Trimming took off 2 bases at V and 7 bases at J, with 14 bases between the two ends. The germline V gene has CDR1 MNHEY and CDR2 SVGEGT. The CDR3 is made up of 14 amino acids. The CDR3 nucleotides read TGTGCCAGCAGTTACAGCACCGGGGGGCTTGGCTACACCTTC. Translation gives CASSYSTGGLGYTF.

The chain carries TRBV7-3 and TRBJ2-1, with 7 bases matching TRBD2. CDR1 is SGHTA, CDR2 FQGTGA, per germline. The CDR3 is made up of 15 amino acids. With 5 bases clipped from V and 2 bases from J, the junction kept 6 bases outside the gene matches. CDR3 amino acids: CASSSGKGTYNEQFF. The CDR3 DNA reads TGTGCCAGCAGCAGCGGGAAAGGGACCTACAATGAGCAGTTCTTC.

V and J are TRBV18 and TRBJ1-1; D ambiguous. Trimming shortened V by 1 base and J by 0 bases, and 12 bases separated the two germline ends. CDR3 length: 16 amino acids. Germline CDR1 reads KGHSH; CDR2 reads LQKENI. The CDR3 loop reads CASSPRYREMNTEAFF. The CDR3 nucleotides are TGTGCCAGCTCACCACGTTACCGAGAAATGAACACTGAAGCTTTCTTT.

CDR3 in amino acids: CASSAQGIQQPQHF. CDR3 nucleotide sequence: TGTGCCAGCAGTGCACAGGGGATCCAGCAGCCCCAGCATTTT. The chain uses TRBV27 and TRBJ1-5; 7 nucleotides align to TRBD1. V lost 5 bases to trimming and J lost 7 bases; unmatched junction nucleotides: 8. This CDR3 comprises 14 residues. Germline-derived CDR1 and CDR2 are MNHEY and SMNVEV (reference sequence).